This entry lists 13 T cell receptor beta chains sequenced from one sample in a study of T cell responses to AZD1222 COVID-19 vaccine. Clones were sequenced by immunoSEQ multiplex PCR, and TCRdb holds only the in-frame ones, with some missing. The sample has about 120,000 clones; around 86% are singletons. The sample here was peripheral blood, taken 28 days after the second AZD1222 dose. These receptors all stem from an adult who received the AZD1222 COVID-19 vaccine.

The gene calls are TRBV7-2 and TRBJ1-6; D not certain. V was clipped by 5 bases and J by 10 bases, with 15 bases between them. CDR3 length equals 14 residues. Germline-derived CDR1 and CDR2 are SGHTA and FQGNSA. CDR3 DNA sequence: TGTGCCAGCAGCGTCGGACTTCCTCCCTCACCCCTCCACTTT. Translated, it gives CASSVGLPPSPLHF.

The V and J genes are TRBV11-3 and TRBJ2-1, with TRBD2 identical over 11 bases. The V segment lost 3 bases and the J segment 4 bases; nucleotides outside the gene matches: 14. CDR1 and CDR2 from the germline V gene are SGHNT and YENEEA. The CDR3 length is 19 residues. The CDR3 sequence is CASSLRPGRASGGYNEQFF. CDR3 bases: TGTGCCAGCAGCTTGAGACCCGGCAGGGCTAGCGGGGGGTACAATGAGCAGTTCTTC.

The V and J genes are TRBV6-2 or TRBV6-3 and TRBJ1-1, with 12 bases identical to TRBD1. The J segment lost 6 bases and the V segment lost 7 bases, leaving 9 bases of the junction unmatched. The germline V gene encodes CDR1 MNHEY and CDR2 SVGEGT. This CDR3 comprises 15 residues. CDR3 in DNA: TGTGCCAGCAACCCTACCGGGACAGGGGGCCCTGAAGCTTTCTTT. Translating gives CASNPTGTGGPEAFF.

This chain uses TRBV9 with TRBJ2-1; D might be TRBD2 (6 bases). Trimming took 0 bases from V and 0 from J, leaving 10 bases between them. This CDR3 contains 16 residues. Germline CDR1 and CDR2: SGDLS and YYNGEE. CDR3 nucleotides: TGTGCCAGCAGCGTAGGTGGGGGGAGCTCCTACAATGAGCAGTTCTTC. It specifies CASSVGGGSSYNEQFF. Drawing the rest from reference TRBV9 and TRBJ2-1, the complete variable domain is DSGVTQTPKHLITATGQRVTLRCSPRSGDLSVYWYQQSLDQGLQFLIQYYNGEERAKGNILERFSAQQFPDLHSELNLSSLELGDSALYFCASSVGGGSSYNEQFFGPGTRLTVL.

J is TRBJ1-1 and V is TRBV7-6, with unresolved D. CDR1 and CDR2 from the germline V gene are SGHVS and FNYEAQ. The CDR3 is made up of 13 amino acids. Between the trimmed V and J ends, which lost 2 bases and 1 base, there was a span of 5 bases. This CDR3 reads CASSLSANTEAFF. In DNA form, the CDR3 reads TGTGCCAGCAGCTTATCAGCGAACACTGAAGCTTTCTTT.

The V gene is TRBV5-1, the J gene TRBJ2-7, with D possibly TRBD2 on 5 matching bases. The V gene's germline CDR1 is SGHRS and CDR2 YFSETQ. This CDR3 region has 15 residues. Trimming pared 0 bases from V and 0 bases from J, leaving 10 bases between. This chain's CDR3 is CASSLGFGDSYEQYF. Here the CDR3 DNA reads TGCGCCAGCAGCTTGGGTTTCGGGGACTCCTACGAGCAGTACTTC.

The V call is TRBV11-2, the J call TRBJ1-5; the match to TRBD1 covers 7 bases. The CDR3 is 15 amino acids. The V segment lost 6 bases and the J segment 5 bases; nucleotides outside the gene matches: 10. The germline V gene has CDR1 SGHAT and CDR2 FQNNGV. DNA of the CDR3: TGTGCCAGCAGTCAAGGACAGGACCCAGATCAGCCCCAGCATTTT. The encoded protein is CASSQGQDPDQPQHF.

The CDR3 region has the DNA TGTGCCAGCAGTTCCTATGGACAGGCTAGAGGCTACACCTTC. It translates to CASSSYGQARGYTF. The chain employs TRBV25-1 and TRBJ1-2, with 7 bases aligning to TRBD1. Germline V gene sequence: CDR1 MGHDK, CDR2 SYGVNS. The CDR3 has 14 residues. V dropped 5 bases and J dropped 8; count of bases not matched to a gene: 11.

This clone has just one count. The chain couples TRBV24-1 to TRBJ2-7; 7 nucleotides line up with TRBD2. V was clipped by 4 bases and J by 4 bases; unmatched bases: 3. CDR3 length: 13 amino acids. Germline CDR1 KGHDR, CDR2 SFDVKD. The CDR3 DNA reads TGTGCCACCAGTGACGGGGGGAGGTACGAGCAGTACTTC. Protein sequence: CATSDGGRYEQYF.

This chain connects TRBV7-8 to TRBJ1-5; 11 bases fit TRBD1. This CDR3 comprises 16 residues. CDR1 is SGHVS, CDR2 FQNEAQ, per germline. V shed 2 bases, J shed 5 bases, and the junction held 5 bases outside the gene matches. The CDR3 region has the DNA TGTGCCAGCAGCTTATCCGGACAGGGGGCGCATCAGCCCCAGCATTTT. Encoded protein: CASSLSGQGAHQPQHF.

V gene TRBV2 combines with J gene TRBJ1-2; 9 nucleotides align to TRBD1. The CDR3 contains 15 residues. Trimming at V came to 3 bases and at J to 14 bases, leaving 16 bases not matched to a gene. In germline, CDR1 is SNHLY, CDR2 FYNNEI. CDR3: CASSEVYGLGGTGTF. CDR3 nucleotide sequence: TGTGCCAGCAGTGAGGTCTACGGGCTGGGCGGGACAGGGACCTTC.

This rearrangement joins TRBV3-1 (or the pseudogene TRBV3-2) to TRBJ1-5, with D hard to call. V was shortened by 2 bases and J by 4 bases, with 9 bases between the two germline ends. Germline V gene sequence: CDR1 LGHDT, CDR2 YNNKEL (reference sequence). There are 14 residues in the CDR3. This CDR3 reads CASSQRTFNQPQHF. Here the CDR3 DNA reads TGTGCCAGCAGCCAAAGGACTTTTAATCAGCCCCAGCATTTT.

This rearrangement joins TRBV28 to TRBJ1-3; TRBD1 agrees at 7 bases. This CDR3 comprises 15 residues. CDR1 is MDHEN, CDR2 SYDVKM, per germline. Trimming at V came to 6 bases and at J to 0 bases, leaving 5 bases not matched to a gene. CDR3 nucleotide sequence: TGTGCCAGCAGCCGCCGGGACAGCTCTGGAAACACCATATATTTT. Translating it yields CASSRRDSSGNTIYF.